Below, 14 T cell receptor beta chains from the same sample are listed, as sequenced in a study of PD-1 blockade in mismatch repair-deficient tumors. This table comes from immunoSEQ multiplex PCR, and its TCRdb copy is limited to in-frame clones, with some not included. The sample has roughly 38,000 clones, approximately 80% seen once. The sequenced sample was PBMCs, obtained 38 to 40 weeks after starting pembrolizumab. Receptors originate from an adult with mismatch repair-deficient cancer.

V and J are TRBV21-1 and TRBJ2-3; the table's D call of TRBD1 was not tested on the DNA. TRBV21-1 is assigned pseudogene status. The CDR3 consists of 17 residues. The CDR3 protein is CASSKDPGTGREDTQYF. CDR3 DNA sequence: TGTGCCAGCAGCAAAGACCCCGGGACAGGGCGAGAAGATACGCAGTATTTT.

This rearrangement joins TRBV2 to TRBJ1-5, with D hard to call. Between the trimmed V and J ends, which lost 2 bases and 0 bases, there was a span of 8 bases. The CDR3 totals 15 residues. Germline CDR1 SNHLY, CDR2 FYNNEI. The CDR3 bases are TGTGCCAGCAGTGAAAATAGTTATAGCAATCAGCCCCAGCATTTT. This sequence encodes CASSENSYSNQPQHF.

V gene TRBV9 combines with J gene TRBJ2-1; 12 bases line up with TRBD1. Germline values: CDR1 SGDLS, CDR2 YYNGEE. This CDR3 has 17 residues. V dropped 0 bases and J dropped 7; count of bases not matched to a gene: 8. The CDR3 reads CASSVGIGTGGANEQFF. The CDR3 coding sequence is TGTGCCAGCAGCGTAGGTATTGGGACAGGGGGCGCGAATGAGCAGTTCTTC.

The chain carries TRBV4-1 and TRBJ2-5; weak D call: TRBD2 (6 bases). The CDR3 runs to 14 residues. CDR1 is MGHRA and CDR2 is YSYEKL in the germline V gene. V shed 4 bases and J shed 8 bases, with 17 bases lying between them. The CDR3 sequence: CASSRGGAEGTQYF. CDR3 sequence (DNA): TGCGCCAGCAGCCGAGGCGGGGCGGAGGGAACCCAGTACTTC.

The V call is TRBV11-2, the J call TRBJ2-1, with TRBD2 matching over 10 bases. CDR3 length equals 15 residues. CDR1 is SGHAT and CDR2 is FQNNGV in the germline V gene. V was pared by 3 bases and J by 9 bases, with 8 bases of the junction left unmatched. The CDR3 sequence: CASSLDLAGVGEQFF. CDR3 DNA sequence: TGTGCCAGCAGCTTGGACCTAGCGGGAGTCGGTGAGCAGTTCTTC.

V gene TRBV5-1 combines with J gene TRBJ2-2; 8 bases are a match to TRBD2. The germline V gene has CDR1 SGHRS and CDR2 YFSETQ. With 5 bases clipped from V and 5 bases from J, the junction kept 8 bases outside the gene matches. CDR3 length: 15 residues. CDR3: CASRRLAGATGELFF. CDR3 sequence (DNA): TGCGCCAGCAGGCGTCTAGCGGGCGCAACCGGGGAGCTGTTTTTT.

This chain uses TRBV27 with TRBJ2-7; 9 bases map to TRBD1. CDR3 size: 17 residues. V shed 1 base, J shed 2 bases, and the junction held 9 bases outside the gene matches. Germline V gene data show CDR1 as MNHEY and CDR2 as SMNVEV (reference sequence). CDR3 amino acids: CASSLFLRTGAPYEQYF. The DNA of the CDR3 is TGTGCCAGCAGTTTATTCTTAAGGACAGGGGCCCCCTACGAGCAGTACTTC.

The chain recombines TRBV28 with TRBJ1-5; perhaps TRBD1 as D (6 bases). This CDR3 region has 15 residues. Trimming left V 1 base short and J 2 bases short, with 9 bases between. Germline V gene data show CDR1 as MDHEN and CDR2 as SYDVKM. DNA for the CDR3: TGTGCCAGCAGTTTATCGGGGGGGCGCAATCAGCCCCAGCATTTT. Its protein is CASSLSGGRNQPQHF.

CDR3 sequence reads: CASSYPGAYEQYF. For the CDR3, the DNA is TGTGCCAGCAGTTACCCAGGGGCTTACGAGCAGTACTTC. The chain uses TRBV6-6 and TRBJ2-7, with D possibly TRBD1 on 6 matching bases. This CDR3 is 13 amino acids long. From germline, CDR1 is MNHNY and CDR2 SVGAGI (reference sequence). V shed 2 bases and J shed 4 bases, with 9 bases lying between them.

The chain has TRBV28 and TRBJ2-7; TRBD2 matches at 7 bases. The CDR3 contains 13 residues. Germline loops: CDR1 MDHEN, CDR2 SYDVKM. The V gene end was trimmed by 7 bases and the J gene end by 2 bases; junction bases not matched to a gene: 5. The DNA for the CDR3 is TGTGCCAGCAAAGGGCGGGAGACCTACGAGCAGTACTTC. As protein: CASKGRETYEQYF.

The CDR3, as DNA: TGCGCCAGCAGTGAGGCGGGGGCTAAGCGGTACGAGCAGTACTTC. Translating it yields CASSEAGAKRYEQYF. V gene TRBV10-1 combines with J gene TRBJ2-7; a weak D match, TRBD2 (7 bases). CDR3 size: 15 residues. Germline V gene lookup returns CDR1 WNHNN and CDR2 SYGVQD (reference sequence). Trimming left V 2 bases short and J 4 bases short, with 15 bases between.

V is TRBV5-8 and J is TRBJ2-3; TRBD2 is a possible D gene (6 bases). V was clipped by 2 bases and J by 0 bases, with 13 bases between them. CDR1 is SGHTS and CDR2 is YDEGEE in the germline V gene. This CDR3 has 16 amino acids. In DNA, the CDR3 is TGTGCCAGCAGCTTCCTTGAGAGCGGGAGCACAGATACGCAGTATTTT. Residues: CASSFLESGSTDTQYF.

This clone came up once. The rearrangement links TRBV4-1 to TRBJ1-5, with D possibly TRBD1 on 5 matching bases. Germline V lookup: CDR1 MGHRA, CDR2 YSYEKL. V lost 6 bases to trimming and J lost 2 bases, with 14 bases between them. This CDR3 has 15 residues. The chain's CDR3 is CASSRGDTGNQPQHF. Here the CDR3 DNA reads TGCGCCAGCAGTCGGGGGGATACGGGCAATCAGCCCCAGCATTTT.

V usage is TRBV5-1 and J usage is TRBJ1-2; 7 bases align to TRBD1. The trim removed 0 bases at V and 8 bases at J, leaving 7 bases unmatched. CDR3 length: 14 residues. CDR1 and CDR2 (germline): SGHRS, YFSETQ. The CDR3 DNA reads TGCGCCAGCAGCTTGGACGGACAGGTTGGAGGCTACACCTTC. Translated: CASSLDGQVGGYTF.